This T cell receptor beta chain was captured in a study of T-cell reconstitution after alpha-beta-depleted transplantation in children. Preparing the TCRbeta library involved the use of unique molecular identifiers. TCRdb analysed the PCR reads with MiXCR anew, one entry per CDR3 protein. The table shows roughly 200,000 distinct CDR3 sequences, with around 9.5% occurring only once. The junction had 5 bases not matched to a gene; V was cut back by 5 bases and J by 3 bases. This CDR3 is built from 15 residues. Per the germline V gene, CDR1 is LNHNV and CDR2 is YYDKDF (reference sequence). In its sample, this clonotype was seen a few times.

This chain joins TRBV15 and TRBJ2-1; 9 positions agree with TRBD1. This receptor was obtained from a human donor who donated a stem cell graft to a child with acute lymphoblastic leukemia. The specimen was PBMCs from the stem cell graft donor, collected from the stem cell graft. CDR3 sequence reads: CATSARQGGYNEQFF. As DNA, the CDR3 is TGTGCCACCAGCGCCCGACAGGGGGGCTACAATGAGCAGTTCTTC.